This TCR beta chain was recovered during a study of T cell responses to AZD1222 COVID-19 vaccine. Across the study: Samples with a second dose at about 4 or about 12 weeks were pooled together.

Generated by immunoSEQ multiplex PCR, the TCRdb table keeps only in-frame clones and is missing some. The sample records around 94,000 clones, 70% to 90% being singletons. CDR1 is SGHTA, CDR2 FQGTGA, per germline. V lost 5 bases, J lost 6 bases, and 11 bases lay in between. The CDR3 has 13 amino acids. Broader study findings: Repertoires were sampled only after the peak T cell response. There were mostly white British donors and more females than males, and clonal diversity was possibly underestimated. Reportedly, nearly half the spike-specific TCRs target unmutated variant regions.

Comments on this clone: Its antigen remains unidentified.

This TCR derives from an adult in good health. The chain links TRBV7-3 to TRBJ2-1, with D maybe TRBD2 (6 bases). The sequencing here drew on peripheral blood, taken on day 0 of AZD1222 vaccination. CDR3: CASSPGRGNEQFF. Written as DNA, the CDR3 is TGTGCCAGCAGCCCCGGGCGGGGCAATGAGCAGTTCTTC.